A single sample is the source of the 20 T cell receptor beta chains below, sequenced in a study of CD8+CD57+ T cells in acquired aplastic anemia. The use of genomic DNA as template underpinned the TCR beta VDJ and CDR3 profiling. Each CDR3 protein gets one entry after TCRdb re-called the reads with MiXCR. The sample lists 75,000 to 80,000 distinct CDR3 sequences; roughly two thirds were seen once. Flow cytometry had shown expanded CD8+CD57+ cells in the patients chosen for sequencing. The specimen sequenced was sorted CD4+, CD8+, or CD8+CD57+ T cells (not recorded which) from PBMCs. The source of these receptors is a human donor with aplastic anemia.

This clonotype showed up just a few times. The chain joins TRBV5-1 to TRBJ1-1, with D uncertain. In germline, CDR1 is SGHRS, CDR2 YFSETQ. Trimming took 0 bases from V and 1 from J, leaving 4 bases between them. This CDR3 is 13 amino acids long. The CDR3: CASSLAQNTEAFF. DNA for the CDR3: TGCGCCAGCAGCTTGGCTCAGAACACTGAAGCTTTCTTT.

The chain carries TRBV7-9 and TRBJ2-2, with TRBD2 matching over 8 bases. J gave up 7 bases and V 1 base, and 2 bases lay outside the gene matches. In germline, CDR1 is SEHNR, CDR2 FQNEAQ (reference sequence). CDR3 size: 14 residues. The CDR3 DNA follows: TGTGCCAGCAGCTTAGTAGCGGGGTTCGGGGAGCTGTTTTTT. Translation: CASSLVAGFGELFF. Using reference TRBV7-9 and TRBJ2-2 for the parts outside the CDR3, the full variable domain is DTGVSQNPRHKITKRGQNVTFRCDPISEHNRLYWYRQTLGQGPEFLTYFQNEAQLEKSRLLSDRFSAERPKGSFSTLEIQRTEQGDSAMYLCASSLVAGFGELFFGEGSRLTVL.

The CDR3, as DNA: TGTGCCAGCAGCTTAAGGGGGACTGAAGCTTTCTTT. Translated: CASSLRGTEAFF. The chain employs TRBV7-2 and TRBJ1-1, with D possibly being TRBD1 (6 bases). Per the germline V gene, CDR1 is SGHTA and CDR2 is FQGNSA. V was trimmed by 2 bases and J by 5 bases, leaving 6 bases between them. This CDR3 is built from 12 residues.

The V and J genes are TRBV25-1 and TRBJ2-1, with D hard to call. The CDR3 runs 11 residues. CDR1 MGHDK and CDR2 SYGVNS come from the germline V gene. The V and J ends lost 4 bases and 12 bases respectively, with 10 bases between them. CDR3 sequence reads: CASSASSGQFF. CDR3 nucleotides: TGTGCCAGCAGTGCTTCCTCGGGGCAGTTCTTC.

This rearrangement joins TRBV19 to TRBJ1-1; the D gene is possibly TRBD1 (5 bases). The V end lost 5 bases, the J end lost 6 bases, and 10 bases lay between the germline ends. Germline V gene sequence: CDR1 LNHDA, CDR2 SQIVND (reference sequence). The CDR3 consists of 12 residues. The CDR3 spells CASSFRQSEAFF. The CDR3 bases are TGTGCCAGTAGTTTTCGACAGTCTGAAGCTTTCTTT.

The chain uses TRBV7-9 and TRBJ1-2; no firm D call. The CDR3 runs 11 residues. The V end was cut by 5 bases, the J end by 7 bases, with 8 bases between. CDR1 is SEHNR, CDR2 FQNEAQ, per germline (reference sequence). In DNA form, the CDR3 reads TGTGCCAGCAGCCTAACAACTGGCTACACCTTC. Protein sequence: CASSLTTGYTF. Based on the CDR3 plus reference TRBV7-9 and TRBJ1-2, the full variable domain is DTGVSQNPRHKITKRGQNVTFRCDPISEHNRLYWYRQTLGQGPEFLTYFQNEAQLEKSRLLSDRFSAERPKGSFSTLEIQRTEQGDSAMYLCASSLTTGYTFGSGTRLTVV.

The rearrangement links TRBV10-3 to TRBJ2-7, with D unresolved. Germline-derived CDR1 and CDR2 are ENHRY and SYGVKD. The germline V and J ends were trimmed by 6 bases and 3 bases, with 6 bases remaining between them. The CDR3 has 11 residues. In DNA, the CDR3 is TGTGCCATCAGCGACCTCTACGAGCAGTACTTC. Translating gives CAISDLYEQYF.

This rearrangement joins TRBV10-3 to TRBJ2-7, with TRBD2 as a possible D gene (5 bases). This CDR3 has 11 residues. CDR1 and CDR2 (germline): ENHRY, SYGVKD. Trimming took off 5 bases at V and 5 bases at J, with 7 bases between the two ends. The CDR3 region is CAISPGDEQYF. The CDR3 DNA follows: TGTGCCATCAGTCCCGGGGACGAGCAGTACTTC.

The chain carries TRBV25-1 and TRBJ2-1; D possibly corresponds to TRBD2 (6 bases). The CDR3 covers 15 residues. V lost 8 bases and J lost 5, with 19 bases in between. Germline V lookup: CDR1 MGHDK, CDR2 SYGVNS. CDR3 in amino acids: CASARLVNADNEQFF. DNA for the CDR3: TGTGCCAGCGCCCGACTAGTTAATGCCGACAATGAGCAGTTCTTC.

This chain joins TRBV20-1 and TRBJ2-5; no clear D gene. The CDR3 consists of 13 residues. With 5 bases removed from V and 3 bases from J, the gap between germline ends came to 13 bases. The germline V gene encodes CDR1 DFQATT and CDR2 SNEGSKA (reference sequence). The CDR3 spells CSAVVASKETQYF. As DNA, the CDR3 is TGCAGTGCTGTTGTAGCCAGCAAAGAGACCCAGTACTTC.

The chain employs TRBV13 and TRBJ1-2; TRBD1 agrees at 9 bases. The CDR3 is 14 residues long. Looked up from germline, CDR1 is PRHDT and CDR2 is FYEKMQ (reference sequence). V lost 8 bases and J lost 0; bases outside the gene matches: 4. CDR3 amino acids: CASYGQGPNYGYTF. The CDR3 DNA sequence: TGTGCCAGCTATGGACAGGGGCCTAACTATGGCTACACCTTC.

This clonotype has more than one count but fewer than ten. CDR3 sequence: CASSIGQGSYGYTF. The CDR3 coding sequence is TGTGCCAGTAGTATCGGACAGGGATCCTATGGCTACACCTTC. This chain joins TRBV19 and TRBJ1-2, with 8 bases matching TRBD1. Germline V gives CDR1 LNHDA, CDR2 SQIVND (reference sequence). The CDR3 length is 14 residues. V was clipped by 3 bases and J by 4 bases; unmatched bases: 4.

To note about this clonotype: A junction boundary mismatches the germline segment, possibly from a read error. The chain combines TRBV24-1 with TRBJ2-5, with D unresolved. This CDR3 is built from 14 residues. Germline values: CDR1 KGHDR, CDR2 SFDVKD. Here the CDR3 DNA reads TGTGCCACCAGTGGGACGGTACTCCAAGAGACCCAGTACTTT. Protein product: CATSGTVLQETQYF.

In its sample, this clonotype was seen many times. The chain couples TRBV10-3 to TRBJ2-2; possible D gene TRBD2, 6 bases. CDR1 and CDR2 (germline): ENHRY, SYGVKD. The germline V and J ends were trimmed by 10 bases and 1 base, with 19 bases remaining between them. The CDR3 runs to 16 residues. The CDR3 DNA reads TGTGCCAGCCAGACCCCACGGGGAGGGAACACCGGGGAGCTGTTTTTT. Its protein product is CASQTPRGGNTGELFF.

This clonotype showed up just a few times. The rearrangement links TRBV10-3 to TRBJ2-1; 9 nucleotides align to TRBD2. Germline CDR1 is ENHRY and CDR2 is SYGVKD. The CDR3 runs 17 residues. With 4 bases clipped from V and 7 bases from J, the junction kept 14 bases outside the gene matches. Written as DNA, the CDR3 is TGTGCCATCAGTGGCTCGTCAGGCGGGGGGGCGTCGAATGAGCAGTTCTTC. Residues: CAISGSSGGGASNEQFF.

This clonotype showed up just a few times. The rearrangement joins TRBV11-1 to TRBJ1-2; 7 positions agree with TRBD1. Losses at the gene ends were 4 bases for V and 7 bases for J; bases not matched to a gene: 9. Per the germline V gene, CDR1 is SGHAT and CDR2 is FQDESV (reference sequence). The length of the CDR3 is 14 residues. CDR3 nucleotides: TGTGCCAGCAGCTCCATGACAGGGCTTGGTGGCTACACCTTC. Translating it yields CASSSMTGLGGYTF.

The chain has TRBV7-9 and TRBJ2-7; D gene unclear. CDR1 SEHNR and CDR2 FQNEAQ come from the germline V gene (reference sequence). The CDR3 runs to 13 residues. Trimming left V 3 bases short and J 7 bases short, with 13 bases between. Here the CDR3 DNA reads TGTGCCAGCAGCTTGGACCTGAGAGGAGAGCAGTACTTC. Protein product: CASSLDLRGEQYF.

The chain has TRBV19 and TRBJ2-7; 8 nucleotides match TRBD1. Germline V gene data show CDR1 as LNHDA and CDR2 as SQIVND (reference sequence). The CDR3 is 16 amino acids. The V and J ends lost 5 bases and 1 base, in that order; junction bases with no gene match: 10. The CDR3: CASSSRGQGSSYEQYF. The CDR3 region has the DNA TGTGCCAGTAGTTCCCGAGGACAGGGAAGTTCCTACGAGCAGTACTTC.

In this sample, this clonotype turned up a few times. V gene TRBV2 combines with J gene TRBJ2-7, with 8 bases lining up with TRBD2. Germline loops: CDR1 SNHLY, CDR2 FYNNEI. The CDR3 is 13 amino acids. The V segment lost 11 bases and the J segment 0 bases; nucleotides outside the gene matches: 6. The DNA of the CDR3 is TGTGCCCTAGCCAGCGGGAGCTCCTACGAGCAGTACTTC. This sequence encodes CALASGSSYEQYF.

The rearrangement uses TRBV19 and TRBJ1-5; possible D gene TRBD1, 6 bases. Trimming stripped 7 bases from V and 7 bases from J, with 11 bases between. Per the germline V gene, CDR1 is LNHDA and CDR2 is SQIVND (reference sequence). This CDR3 spans 12 amino acids. The CDR3 is CASTQGGQPQHF. The CDR3 nucleotides read TGTGCCAGTACACAGGGAGGCCAGCCCCAGCATTTT.